These T cell receptor beta chains were read from a single sample in a study of long-term antiretroviral therapy in people with HIV. Produced via immunoSEQ multiplex PCR; TCRdb's table is partial and in-frame only. The sample holds some 29,000 clones, over 75% seen once. Sequences were derived from unsorted PBMCs, sampled 0.5 years after starting antiretroviral therapy. The receptors here all came from a woman younger than 35 with HIV. The CDR3 runs from the conserved cysteine through the conserved F or W. The order of the fields is clone size, D gene, J gene, V gene, CDR3 DNA, CDR3 protein. The D gene is left open where the match is weak. Size is stated for part of the rows, as once, few or many counts, or as a class when the clone is expanded.

>-|-|TRBJ1-5|TRBV27
TGTGCCAGCAGTTCTAGATGGACAAAACGGGATCAGCCCCAGCATTTT
CASSSRWTKRDQPQHF
>-|-|TRBJ2-7|TRBV4-3
TGCGCCAGCAGCCAAGAACTCGGGCCCTACGAGCAGTACTTC
CASSQELGPYEQYF
>-|-|TRBJ2-4|TRBV19
TGTGCCAGTAGTATTCTCAGGGAGTCCAAAAACATTCAGTACTTC
CASSILRESKNIQYF
>-|TRBD1|TRBJ2-5|TRBV5-4
TGTGCCAGCAGCCCAGGGGGCAGAGGAGAGACCCAGTACTTC
CASSPGGRGETQYF
>-|-|TRBJ2-3|TRBV28
TGTGCCAGCAGTTCCATTGAGGCAGACACAGATACGCAGTATTTT
CASSSIEADTDTQYF
>-|TRBD2|TRBJ2-7|TRBV7-2
TGTGCCAGCAGCCCAGGACTAGCGGGAGAGGGGGTCAGCGGTGAGCAGTACTTC
CASSPGLAGEGVSGEQYF
>-|-|TRBJ1-6|TRBV4-3
TGCACCAGCAGCCAGGCCCAGGGTACCAATATCGAAGCCCTCCACTTT
CTSSQAQGTNIEALHF
>-|-|TRBJ2-3|TRBV6-5
TGTGCCAGCAGTTACACGGACCGCCGCACAGATACGCAGTATTTT
CASSYTDRRTDTQYF
>few|-|TRBJ2-3|TRBV4-3
TGCGCCAGCAGCCAAGATCGGGCAGGGATCTTCACAGATACGCAGTATTTT
CASSQDRAGIFTDTQYF
>few|-|TRBJ1-2|TRBV28
TGTGCCAGCACCACCTCTCCTCTGAACTATGGCTACACCTTC
CASTTSPLNYGYTF
>-|-|TRBJ1-1|TRBV5-1
TGCGCCAGCAGCATCGACTGGAACACTGAAGCTTTCTTT
CASSIDWNTEAFF
>-|TRBD1|TRBJ1-5|TRBV6-5
TGTGCCAGCAGTCCCAGGGGGCCCCCCCAGCATTTT
CASSPRGPPQHF
>-|TRBD2|TRBJ2-7|TRBV27
TGTGCCAGCAGCCCCTCGGGACTAGCAGATTCCTACGAGCAGTACTTC
CASSPSGLADSYEQYF
>-|TRBD1|TRBJ2-1|TRBV18
TGTGCCAGCTCACCACGCCGGGACAGGGGGTTTAATGAGCAGTTCTTC
CASSPRRDRGFNEQFF
>-|-|TRBJ2-5|TRBV5-1
TGCGCCAGCAGCTTGGCATCGGGGTTGGAGACCCAGTACTTC
CASSLASGLETQYF
>-|TRBD2|TRBJ2-3|TRBV10-2
TGCGCCAGCAGTCAGGGACTAGCGGGACCAGATACGCAGTATTTT
CASSQGLAGPDTQYF
>-|TRBD1|TRBJ2-7|TRBV7-3
TGTGCCAGCAGCCCATCCGGGACAGCTAGCTCCTACGAGCAGTACTTC
CASSPSGTASSYEQYF
>-|-|TRBJ2-1|TRBV4-1
TGCGCCAGCAGCCATTTACAGGGCCCCCAGTTCTTC
CASSHLQGPQFF
>-|-|TRBJ1-1|TRBV28
TGTGCCAGCAGTCAAACTGTCATTAACGCTGAAGCTTTCTTT
CASSQTVINAEAFF
>-|-|TRBJ2-7|TRBV10-2
TGCGCCAGCAGTGTCGCAGGGGAGGAGCAGTACTTC
CASSVAGEEQYF
>-|TRBD2|TRBJ2-5|TRBV6-1
TGTGCCAGCAGTGAAGTAGCTAGCGGCACCCAAGAGACCCAGTACTTC
CASSEVASGTQETQYF
>-|-|TRBJ2-7|TRBV4-1
TGCGCCAGCAGCCAAGAAGATGCGGGACCCCCGGGCGAGCAGTACTTC
CASSQEDAGPPGEQYF
>-|TRBD2|TRBJ2-1|TRBV7-6
TGTGCCAGCAGCCTCACACTAGCGGGAGGGAGAGAGCAGTTCTTC
CASSLTLAGGREQFF
>-|-|TRBJ2-7|TRBV5-8
TGTGCCAGCAGCCCGATAGGAGGGAGGTATTCCTACGAGCAGTACTTC
CASSPIGGRYSYEQYF
>once|-|TRBJ1-1|TRBV10-1
TGCGCCAGCAGTGAGTCGACGAGGGGATGGGGGACTGAAGCTTTCTTT
CASSESTRGWGTEAFF
>-|-|TRBJ2-7|TRBV2
TGTGCCAGCACCCCACTCTACGAGCAGTACTTC
CASTPLYEQYF
>-|TRBD2|TRBJ2-2|TRBV6-5
TGTGCCAGCAGTTCCTGGACTAGCGGGGGGACCGGGGAGCTGTTTTTT
CASSSWTSGGTGELFF
>-|-|TRBJ2-1|TRBV27
TGTGCCAGCAGTTTATCGTTCCGACCGAGCTCCTACAATGAGCAGTTCTTC
CASSLSFRPSSYNEQFF
>-|-|TRBJ2-7|TRBV28
TGTGCCAGCAGTCAATTCTTTCCCCCCTACGAGCAGTACTTC
CASSQFFPPYEQYF
>-|-|TRBJ2-7|TRBV10-3
TGTGCCATCCAGGAGTCGGCTAGCGAAACCTACGAGCAGTACTTC
CAIQESASETYEQYF
>-|TRBD2|TRBJ2-1|TRBV10-3
TGTGCCATCAGTGAGTCCATGGCGGGAGAGTACAATGAGCAGTTCTTC
CAISESMAGEYNEQFF
>-|-|TRBJ1-2|TRBV6-5
TGTGCCAGCAGTGAACTGACAGAATATGGCTACACCTTC
CASSELTEYGYTF
>-|-|TRBJ2-3|TRBV4-1
TGCGCCAGCAGCCAACAACTAGAGGATCCTTATTTACCGCAGTATTTT
CASSQQLEDPYLPQYF
>-|TRBD2|TRBJ2-1|TRBV7-9
TGTGCCAGCAGCTTGTCTAGCGGGAGGACTGGGAGCTCCTACAATGAGCAGTTCTTC
CASSLSSGRTGSSYNEQFF
>-|TRBD1|TRBJ1-1|TRBV28
TGTGCCAGCAGGGACAGGGGGAACACTGAAGCTTTCTTT
CASRDRGNTEAFF
>-|TRBD1|TRBJ2-7|TRBV28
TGTGCCAGCAGTTTATGGGGGACAGCCAAGGCCTACGAGCAGTACTTC
CASSLWGTAKAYEQYF
>-|TRBD1|TRBJ1-3|TRBV5-5
TGTGCCAGCAGTACGGGACAGACTTCTGGAAACACCATATATTTT
CASSTGQTSGNTIYF